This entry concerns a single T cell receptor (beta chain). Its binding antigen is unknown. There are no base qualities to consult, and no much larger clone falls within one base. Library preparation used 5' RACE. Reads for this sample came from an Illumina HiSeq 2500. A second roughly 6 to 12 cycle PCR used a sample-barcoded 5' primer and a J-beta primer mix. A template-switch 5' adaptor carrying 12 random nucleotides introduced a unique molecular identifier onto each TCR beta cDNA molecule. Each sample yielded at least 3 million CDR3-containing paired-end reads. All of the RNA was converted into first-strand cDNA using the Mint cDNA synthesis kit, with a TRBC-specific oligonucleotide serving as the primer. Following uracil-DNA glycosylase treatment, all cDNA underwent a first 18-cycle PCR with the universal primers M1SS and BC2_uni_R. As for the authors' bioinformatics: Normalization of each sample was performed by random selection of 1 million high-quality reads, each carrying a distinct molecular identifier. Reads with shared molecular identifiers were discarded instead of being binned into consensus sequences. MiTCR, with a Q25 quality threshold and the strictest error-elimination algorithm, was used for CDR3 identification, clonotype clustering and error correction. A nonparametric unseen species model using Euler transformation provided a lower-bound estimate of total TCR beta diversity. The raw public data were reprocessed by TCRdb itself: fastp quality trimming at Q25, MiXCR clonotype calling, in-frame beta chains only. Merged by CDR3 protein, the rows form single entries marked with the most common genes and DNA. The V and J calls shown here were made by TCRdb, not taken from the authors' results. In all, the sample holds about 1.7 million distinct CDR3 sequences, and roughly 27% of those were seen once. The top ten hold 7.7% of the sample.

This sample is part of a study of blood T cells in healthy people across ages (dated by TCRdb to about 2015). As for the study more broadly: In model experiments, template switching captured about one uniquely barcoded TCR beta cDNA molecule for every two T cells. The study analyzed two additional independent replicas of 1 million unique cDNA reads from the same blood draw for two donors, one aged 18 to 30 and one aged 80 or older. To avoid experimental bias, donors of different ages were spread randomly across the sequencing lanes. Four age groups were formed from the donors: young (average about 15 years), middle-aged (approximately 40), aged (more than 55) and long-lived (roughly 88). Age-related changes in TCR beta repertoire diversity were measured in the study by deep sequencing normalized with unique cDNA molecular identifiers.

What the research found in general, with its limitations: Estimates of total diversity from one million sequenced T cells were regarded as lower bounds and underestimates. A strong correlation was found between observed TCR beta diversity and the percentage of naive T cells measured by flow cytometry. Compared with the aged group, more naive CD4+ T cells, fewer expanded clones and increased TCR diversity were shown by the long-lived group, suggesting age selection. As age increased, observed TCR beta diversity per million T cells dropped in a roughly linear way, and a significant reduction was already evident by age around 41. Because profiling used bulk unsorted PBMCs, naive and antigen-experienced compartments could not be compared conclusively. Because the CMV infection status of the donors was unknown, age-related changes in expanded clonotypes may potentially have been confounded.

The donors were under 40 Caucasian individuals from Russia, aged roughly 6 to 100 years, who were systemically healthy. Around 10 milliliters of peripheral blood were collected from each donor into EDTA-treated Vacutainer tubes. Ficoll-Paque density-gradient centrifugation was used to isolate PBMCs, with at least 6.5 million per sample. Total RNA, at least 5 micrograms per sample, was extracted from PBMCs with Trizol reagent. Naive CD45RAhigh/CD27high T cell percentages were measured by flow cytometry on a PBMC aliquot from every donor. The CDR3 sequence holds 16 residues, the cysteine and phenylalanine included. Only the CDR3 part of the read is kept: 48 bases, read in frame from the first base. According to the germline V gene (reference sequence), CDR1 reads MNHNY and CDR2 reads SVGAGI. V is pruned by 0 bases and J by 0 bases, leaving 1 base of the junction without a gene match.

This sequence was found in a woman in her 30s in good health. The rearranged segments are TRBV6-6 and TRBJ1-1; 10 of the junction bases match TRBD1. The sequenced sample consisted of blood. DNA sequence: TGTGCCAGCAGTTACTCGGGACAGGGGTTGAACACTGAAGCTTTCTTT. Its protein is CASSYSGQGLNTEAFF.